These 29 T cell receptor beta chains were all obtained from the same sample, sequenced in a study of blood T cell repertoires in COVID-19. Data came from immunoSEQ multiplex PCR; TCRdb stores just in-frame clones and leaves some out. Seen here are some 190,000 clones, around 79% observed once, and the top ten hold roughly an eighth. Sequenced sample: peripheral blood. The receptors were sampled from a woman aged 45-60 years with acute or convalescent COVID-19.

The chain is built from TRBV6-5 and TRBJ1-4; unclear D gene. The CDR3 is 14 residues long. V gave up 2 bases and J gave up 5 bases, with 9 bases separating them. Per the germline V gene, CDR1 is MNHEY and CDR2 is SVGAGI. The CDR3 DNA sequence: TGTGCCAGCAGTTACGCGATACCGAATGAAAAACTGTTTTTT. It encodes CASSYAIPNEKLFF.

This chain links TRBV2 with TRBJ1-4; D gene ambiguous. V dropped 6 bases and J dropped 8 bases, with 16 bases sitting between them. The CDR3 consists of 14 residues. Per germline, CDR1 SNHLY and CDR2 FYNNEI. This CDR3 is CASRSTEVGEKLFF. The DNA for the CDR3 is TGTGCCAGCAGATCTACGGAGGTAGGGGAAAAACTGTTTTTT.

The genes are TRBV10-1 and TRBJ1-3; 8 positions match TRBD1. V dropped 2 bases and J dropped 0; count of bases not matched to a gene: 3. Germline loops: CDR1 WNHNN, CDR2 SYGVQD (reference sequence). The CDR3 is 16 residues long. CDR3 sequence: CASSERQGNSGNTIYF. The CDR3 nucleotides are TGCGCCAGCAGTGAGCGACAGGGGAACTCTGGAAACACCATATATTTT.

The count of this clone is one. CDR3 protein: CASSPSGTGYDEAFF. Written as DNA, the CDR3 is TGTGCCAGCTCACCTTCCGGGACAGGGTATGATGAAGCTTTCTTT. The J gene is TRBJ1-1, the V gene TRBV18; 9 bases are shared with TRBD1. Germline loops: CDR1 KGHSH, CDR2 LQKENI. CDR3 length: 15 amino acids. V lost 3 bases, J lost 7 bases, and 9 bases stayed unmatched.

The chain carries TRBV5-1 and TRBJ1-2; TRBD1 aligns across 7 bases. Looked up from germline, CDR1 is SGHRS and CDR2 is YFSETQ. The length of the CDR3 is 13 residues. V gave up 4 bases and J gave up 7 bases; unmatched junction bases: 7. The CDR3 here is CASSLDRPGGYTF. As DNA, the CDR3 is TGCGCCAGCAGCCTGGACAGGCCGGGTGGCTACACCTTC.

This clone was seen just once. The CDR3 DNA sequence: TGCGCCAGCAGCCAGCGCCCTGGAGCCTACAATGAGCAGTTCTTC. Translating it yields CASSQRPGAYNEQFF. This chain links TRBV4-3 with TRBJ2-1; no clear D gene. Germline assignment: CDR1 LGHNA and CDR2 YSLEER. Between the trimmed V and J ends, which lost 3 bases and 2 bases, there was a span of 11 bases. This CDR3 has 15 residues.

The V gene is TRBV7-9, the J gene TRBJ2-1, with D possibly matching TRBD1 (5 bases). Germline loops: CDR1 SEHNR, CDR2 FQNEAQ (reference sequence). The CDR3 sequence is 14 residues long. V was shortened by 4 bases and J by 10 bases, with 17 bases between the two germline ends. Here the CDR3 DNA reads TGTGCCAGCAGCTCTTTAATAGGGGATGAGGAGCAGTTCTTC. This codes for CASSSLIGDEEQFF.

The J gene is TRBJ2-7, the V gene TRBV2; D is uncertain. Germline assignment: CDR1 SNHLY and CDR2 FYNNEI. CDR3 length: 15 amino acids. V gave up 2 bases and J gave up 0 bases, with 11 bases separating them. CDR3 DNA: TGTGCCAGCAGTGAACGTTGGGCCTCCTCCTACGAGCAGTACTTC. Translating it yields CASSERWASSYEQYF.

The table lists this clone with a count of one. The J gene is TRBJ2-1, the V gene TRBV27; 8 bases fit TRBD1. The germline V gene has CDR1 MNHEY and CDR2 SMNVEV (reference sequence). The V and J ends lost 5 bases and 6 bases, in that order; junction bases with no gene match: 12. The CDR3 sequence is 16 residues long. The CDR3 DNA follows: TGTGCCAGCAGTGAGACAGGGGCTTTCCGAGTCAATGAGCAGTTCTTC. It codes for CASSETGAFRVNEQFF.

The V call is TRBV4-1, the J call TRBJ1-3; perhaps TRBD1 as D (5 bases). The CDR3 runs 16 residues. V shed 2 bases and J shed 0 bases, with 11 bases lying between them. Per the germline V gene, CDR1 is MGHRA and CDR2 is YSYEKL. The chain's CDR3 is CASSQLVGASGNTIYF. The CDR3 nucleotides read TGCGCCAGCAGCCAACTGGTAGGGGCCTCTGGAAACACCATATATTTT.

This clone was found once. The CDR3: CASSFEGLAVQSSYNEQFF. The CDR3 region has the DNA TGTGCCAGCAGCTTTGAGGGACTAGCGGTCCAGAGCTCCTACAATGAGCAGTTCTTC. The chain joins TRBV7-2 to TRBJ2-1, with 11 positions matching TRBD2. After removal of 3 bases from V and 0 bases from J, the junction contained 10 bases not matched to a gene. The CDR3 runs 19 residues. The V gene's germline CDR1 is SGHTA and CDR2 FQGNSA.

The chain joins TRBV6-1 to TRBJ2-3; 14 nucleotides agree with TRBD2. The CDR3 extends over 17 amino acids. CDR1 and CDR2 (germline): MNHNS, SASEGT. Trimming at V came to 4 bases and at J to 5 bases, leaving 8 bases not matched to a gene. The CDR3 DNA follows: TGTGCCAGCAGTGCAACCGGGACTAGCGGGAGTTTAGATACGCAGTATTTT. It encodes CASSATGTSGSLDTQYF.

The chain combines TRBV28 with TRBJ2-7; 7 nucleotides align to TRBD1. The germline CDR1 and CDR2 sequences are MDHEN and SYDVKM. Germline trimming cut 6 bases from V and 0 bases from J; bases unmatched to any gene: 5. The CDR3 is made up of 14 amino acids. The CDR3 reads CASRPTGSSYEQYF. The CDR3 DNA sequence: TGTGCCAGCAGACCGACAGGGAGCTCCTACGAGCAGTACTTC.

The CDR3 loop is CASSLRTGNQPQHF. The CDR3 nucleotides read TGTGCCAGCAGCTTGAGGACAGGGAATCAGCCCCAGCATTTT. The chain uses TRBV5-5 and TRBJ1-5, with 8 bases identical to TRBD1. J lost 4 bases, V lost 1 base, and 1 base had no gene match. Germline CDR1 is SGHKS and CDR2 is YYEKEE (reference sequence). The CDR3 runs 14 residues. The complete variable domain, with remaining parts taken from reference TRBV5-5 and TRBJ1-5, reads DAGVTQSPTHLIKTRGQQVTLRCSPISGHKSVSWYQQVLGQGPQFIFQYYEKEERGRGNFPDRFSARQFPNYSSELNVNALLLGDSALYLCASSLRTGNQPQHFGDGTRLSIL.

Only a few counts were recorded for this clone. The genes are TRBV19 and TRBJ1-1, with D possibly being TRBD1 (6 bases). CDR3 size: 16 residues. Trimming left V 4 bases short and J 5 bases short, with 20 bases between. Germline CDR1 is LNHDA and CDR2 is SQIVND (reference sequence). CDR3 protein: CASSTPPGGGPTEAFF. CDR3 coding DNA: TGTGCCAGTAGTACCCCGCCGGGCGGGGGGCCAACTGAAGCTTTCTTT.

The genes are TRBV6-5 and TRBJ1-5; unclear D gene. The CDR3 loop spans 13 amino acids. Germline CDR1 and CDR2: MNHEY and SVGAGI. V gave up 9 bases and J gave up 0 bases, with 9 bases separating them. The CDR3 region has the DNA TGTGCCAGTACTACAAGTAGCAATCAGCCCCAGCATTTT. This gives the protein CASTTSSNQPQHF.

V is TRBV6-5 and J is TRBJ1-1, with D possibly being TRBD1 (5 bases). Trimming took off 5 bases at V and 1 base at J, with 8 bases between the two ends. The V gene's germline CDR1 is MNHEY and CDR2 SVGAGI. The CDR3 extends over 13 amino acids. The CDR3 sequence: CASSRQRNTEAFF. The DNA of the CDR3 is TGTGCCAGCAGTAGACAGAGGAACACTGAAGCTTTCTTT.

The chain is built from TRBV6-1 and TRBJ1-2; 7 bases are shared with TRBD1. The CDR3 extends over 15 amino acids. Germline values: CDR1 MNHNS, CDR2 SASEGT. V gave up 3 bases and J gave up 4 bases; unmatched junction bases: 8. This chain's CDR3 is CASSDETGQLYGYTF. CDR3 nucleotide sequence: TGTGCCAGCAGTGACGAGACAGGGCAACTCTATGGCTACACCTTC.

This sequence joins TRBV18 and TRBJ2-7; D not resolved. The germline CDR1 and CDR2 sequences are KGHSH and LQKENI. This CDR3 contains 15 residues. The ends were cut back, 6 bases at V and 2 bases at J, with 17 bases in the middle. This CDR3 is CASSFDLGSTYEQYF. CDR3 nucleotide sequence: TGTGCCAGCTCGTTCGACCTAGGTTCTACCTACGAGCAGTACTTC.

The chain has TRBV7-8 and TRBJ2-7; 9 nucleotides match TRBD1. The V segment lost 11 bases and the J segment 6 bases; nucleotides outside the gene matches: 17. The CDR3 is made up of 15 amino acids. Germline V gene lookup returns CDR1 SGHVS and CDR2 FQNEAQ. In DNA form, the CDR3 reads TGTGCCCGAATCCGGGACAGGGCAACATCAGGCGAGCAGTACTTC. Its translation is CARIRDRATSGEQYF.

The chain links TRBV28 to TRBJ2-7, with 9 nucleotides matching TRBD1. Unmatched junction bases numbered 8, after V lost 3 bases and J lost 5 bases. Germline CDR1 is MDHEN and CDR2 is SYDVKM. This CDR3 is built from 15 residues. The CDR3 coding sequence is TGTGCCAGCAGTTTGTGGGGACAGGGAGCCGACGAGCAGTACTTC. Amino acids: CASSLWGQGADEQYF.

The chain has TRBV13 and TRBJ2-6; TRBD1 agrees at 7 bases. V lost 5 bases to trimming and J lost 0 bases; unmatched junction nucleotides: 7. The germline V gene has CDR1 PRHDT and CDR2 FYEKMQ (reference sequence). This CDR3 region has 17 residues. The CDR3 protein is CASSLQTGPSGANVLTF. As DNA, the CDR3 is TGTGCCAGCAGCCTCCAGACAGGGCCCTCTGGGGCCAACGTCCTGACTTTC.

This clone was seen only once. The CDR3, as DNA: TGTGCCAGCAGCGTTGGGGGGTTCGCTGGGGCCAACGTCCTGACTTTC. It specifies CASSVGGFAGANVLTF. The rearrangement joins TRBV9 to TRBJ2-6; a weak D match, TRBD2 (6 bases). CDR1 is SGDLS and CDR2 is YYNGEE in the germline V gene. V shed 2 bases and J shed 2 bases, with 11 bases lying between them. The CDR3 runs to 16 residues.

This sequence joins TRBV19 and TRBJ1-5, with 8 bases aligning to TRBD1. Germline loops: CDR1 LNHDA, CDR2 SQIVND (reference sequence). This CDR3 is built from 15 residues. The ends lost 7 bases at V and 4 bases at J; junction bases unmatched: 9. CDR3 sequence: CASTATGQGNQPQHF. The CDR3 bases are TGTGCCAGTACCGCTACCGGACAGGGTAATCAGCCCCAGCATTTT.

This clone has only a few counts. The J gene is TRBJ2-3, the V gene TRBV2; 11 nucleotides match TRBD2. J lost 4 bases, V lost 6 bases, and 3 bases had no gene match. Germline V CDR1 and CDR2: SNHLY, FYNNEI. CDR3 length: 14 residues. The CDR3 DNA sequence: TGTGCCAGCAGGATAGCGGGGGGGGCAGATACGCAGTATTTT. This sequence encodes CASRIAGGADTQYF.

J is TRBJ2-7 and V is TRBV27; D is undetermined. The CDR3 extends over 13 amino acids. CDR1 MNHEY and CDR2 SMNVEV come from the germline V gene (reference sequence). V lost 4 bases, J lost 3 bases, and 10 bases lay in between. This chain's CDR3 is CASSSSLSYEQYF. CDR3 sequence (DNA): TGTGCCAGCAGTTCCTCCCTGAGCTACGAGCAGTACTTC.

Note on this clone: This same CDR3 is encoded by further DNA sequences in the sample. The rearrangement links TRBV18 to TRBJ1-6; 8 bases map to TRBD1. CDR3 size: 14 residues. The ends lost 3 bases at V and 7 bases at J; junction bases unmatched: 2. Germline CDR1 is KGHSH and CDR2 is LQKENI. This CDR3 is CASSPGTGNSPLHF. In DNA form, the CDR3 reads TGTGCCAGCTCACCCGGGACAGGAAATTCACCCCTCCACTTT.

J is TRBJ2-7 and V is TRBV4-3, with 9 bases that match TRBD1. The CDR3 is 16 residues long. CDR1 and CDR2 from the germline V gene are LGHNA and YSLEER. V lost 4 bases and J lost 7; bases outside the gene matches: 14. CDR3 residues: CASSPQPAGTGNEQYF. DNA for the CDR3: TGCGCCAGCAGCCCGCAGCCCGCCGGGACAGGGAATGAGCAGTACTTC.

The chain is built from TRBV6-5 and TRBJ1-2; 11 bases fit TRBD1. The CDR3 loop spans 15 amino acids. The V gene end was trimmed by 5 bases and the J gene end by 5 bases; junction bases not matched to a gene: 7. Germline V gene sequence: CDR1 MNHEY, CDR2 SVGAGI. The CDR3 reads CASSTWTGGGYGYTF. CDR3 in DNA: TGTGCCAGCAGTACTTGGACAGGGGGCGGATATGGCTACACCTTC.